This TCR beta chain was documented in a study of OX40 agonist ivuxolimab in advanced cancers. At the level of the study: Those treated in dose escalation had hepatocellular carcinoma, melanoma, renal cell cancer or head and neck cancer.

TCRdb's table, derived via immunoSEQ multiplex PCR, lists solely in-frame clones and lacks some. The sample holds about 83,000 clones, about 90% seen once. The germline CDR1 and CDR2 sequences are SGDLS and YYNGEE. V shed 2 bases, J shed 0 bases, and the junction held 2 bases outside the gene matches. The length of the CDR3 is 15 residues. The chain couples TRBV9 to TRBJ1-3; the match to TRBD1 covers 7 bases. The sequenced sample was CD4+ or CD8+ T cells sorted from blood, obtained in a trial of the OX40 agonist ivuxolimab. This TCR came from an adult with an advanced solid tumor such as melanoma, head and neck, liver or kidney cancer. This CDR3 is CASSVTGYSGNTIYF. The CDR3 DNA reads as TGTGCCAGCAGCGTGACAGGGTACTCTGGAAACACCATATATTTT. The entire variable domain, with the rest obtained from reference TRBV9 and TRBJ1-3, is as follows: DSGVTQTPKHLITATGQRVTLRCSPRSGDLSVYWYQQSLDQGLQFLIQYYNGEERAKGNILERFSAQQFPDLHSELNLSSLELGDSALYFCASSVTGYSGNTIYFGEGSWLTVV.